The 4 T cell receptor beta chains given below trace back to one sample, sequenced in a study of post-analysis software for immune sequencing data (dated by TCRdb to 2014 to 2015). Results the study describes overall, beyond this receptor: Significantly higher frequencies in patients than in controls were found for several TRBV segments, including TRBV5-6, TRBV5-1 and TRBV20-1.

Antigens for these TCRs are unknown. Library method: PCR. Sequencing took place on an Illumina HiSeq 2500. Unique molecular identifiers were incorporated into TCR beta cDNA libraries to reduce PCR and sequencing biases. The raw public reads went through TCRdb reprocessing: fastp at Q25, MiXCR clone calling, in-frame beta chains kept. When rows share a CDR3 protein, they turn into one entry using the most common DNA and genes. The sample table records hundreds of thousands of distinct CDR3 sequences; roughly 50% of these occur just once. 4.6% of the sample belongs to the ten largest clones. The source material was blood. Receptors were obtained from a girl between 10 and 17 years old with multiple sclerosis.

This clonotype was recorded a few times. In DNA form, the CDR3 reads TGTGCCAGCAGCCCCCGACTAGCTGTCCACGAGCAGTACTTC. It codes for CASSPRLAVHEQYF. The chain links TRBV5-6 to TRBJ2-7; 7 bases match TRBD2. Germline V gene data show CDR1 as SGHDT and CDR2 as YYEEEE. The junction had 9 bases not matched to a gene; V was cut back by 4 bases and J by 5 bases. CDR3 length: 14 amino acids. Together with reference TRBV5-6 and TRBJ2-7, the CDR3 gives the full variable domain: DAGVTQSPTHLIKTRGQQVTLRCSPKSGHDTVSWYQQALGQGPQFIFQYYEEEERQRGNFPDRFSGHQFPNYSSELNVNALLLGDSALYLCASSPRLAVHEQYFGPGTRLTVT.

V usage is TRBV19 and J usage is TRBJ2-3; TRBD1 matches 9 bases. Germline V gives CDR1 LNHDA, CDR2 SQIVND (reference sequence). The length of the CDR3 is 15 residues. V dropped 6 bases and J dropped 3; count of bases not matched to a gene: 7. The CDR3 DNA is TGTGCCAGTAGGGACCCGGGACAGGGAACAGATACGCAGTATTTT. Encoded protein: CASRDPGQGTDTQYF.

This clonotype was observed a handful of times. This chain links TRBV10-1 with TRBJ2-7; D remains unclear. This CDR3 has 10 residues. V lost 11 bases to trimming and J lost 0 bases, with 5 bases between them. Germline V CDR1 and CDR2: WNHNN, SYGVQD (reference sequence). The CDR3 coding sequence is TGCGCCGAAAACTCCTACGAGCAGTACTTC. Amino acid sequence: CAENSYEQYF.

The table lists this clonotype with a count of one. The V gene is TRBV7-2, the J gene TRBJ2-1; 9 nucleotides align to TRBD1. V shed 0 bases and J 6 bases; nucleotides not matched to a gene: 6. Germline CDR1 is SGHTA and CDR2 is FQGNSA. This CDR3 has 16 residues. This CDR3 reads CASSLAPGTGFNEQFF. CDR3 sequence (DNA): TGTGCCAGCAGCTTAGCGCCCGGGACAGGGTTCAATGAGCAGTTCTTC. The full variable domain, its missing parts supplied by reference TRBV7-2 and TRBJ2-1, is GAGVSQSPSNKVTEKGKDVELRCDPISGHTALYWYRQSLGQGLEFLIYFQGNSAPDKSGLPSDRFSAERTGGSVSTLTIQRTQQEDSAVYLCASSLAPGTGFNEQFFGPGTRLTVL.